These 3 T cell receptor beta chains came from one sample sequenced in a study of blood T cell repertoires in COVID-19. The method was immunoSEQ multiplex PCR; TCRdb's version includes in-frame clones alone and lacks a portion of them. Of some 100,000 clones listed, roughly 76% are singletons. Sequencing was performed on peripheral blood. These TCRs come from a human donor in a cohort sampled during active COVID-19.

This clone showed up just a few times. The chain links TRBV2 to TRBJ2-1; the match to TRBD1 covers 11 bases. Germline V gives CDR1 SNHLY, CDR2 FYNNEI. The CDR3 totals 15 residues. With V trimmed by 1 base and J by 7 bases, 3 bases remained unmatched. The CDR3 DNA reads as TGTGCCAGCAGTGAAGGGGACAGGGGGAAGAATGAGCAGTTCTTC. It yields the protein CASSEGDRGKNEQFF.

This clone has more than one count but fewer than ten. J is TRBJ2-1 and V is TRBV5-4; 11 positions agree with TRBD2. Trimming removed 0 bases from V and 7 bases from J; junction bases left unmatched: 9. Germline values: CDR1 SGHNT, CDR2 YYREEE (reference sequence). CDR3 length: 17 residues. CDR3 nucleotides: TGTGCCAGCAGCTTGGGCCCGCTTAGCGGGAGGGGAAATGAGCAGTTCTTC. It yields the protein CASSLGPLSGRGNEQFF.

The rearrangement links TRBV12-3 or TRBV12-4 to TRBJ2-7; 8 bases agree with TRBD1. The CDR3 consists of 12 residues. J was trimmed by 6 bases and V by 10 bases; bases with no gene match: 8. CDR3 residues: CATQDRVSEQYF. In nucleotides, the CDR3 is TGTGCCACCCAGGACAGGGTCTCCGAGCAGTACTTC.